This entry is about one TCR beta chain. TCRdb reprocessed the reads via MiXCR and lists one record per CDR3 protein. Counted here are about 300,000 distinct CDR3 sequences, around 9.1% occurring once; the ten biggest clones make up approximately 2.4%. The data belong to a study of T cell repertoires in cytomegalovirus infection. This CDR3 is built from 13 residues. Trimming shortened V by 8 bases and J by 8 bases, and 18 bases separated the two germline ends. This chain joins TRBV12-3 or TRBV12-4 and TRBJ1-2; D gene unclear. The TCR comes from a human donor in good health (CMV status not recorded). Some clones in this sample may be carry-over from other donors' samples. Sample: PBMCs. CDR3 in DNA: TGTGCCAGCGGGATCCTTCCGGTACGAGGCTACACCTTC. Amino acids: CASGILPVRGYTF.